The present T cell receptor beta chain was sequenced within a study of blood T cell repertoires in COVID-19. Across the whole study: Sites across the United States, Italy and Spain contributed samples from acute and convalescent COVID-19. PBMCs, B-cell-depleted T cells, or T cells provided the cDNA or gDNA that made up the material.

Sequencing was performed with immunoSEQ multiplex PCR; in TCRdb, only in-frame clones are kept and a portion is missing. The sample includes approximately 140,000 clones, 65% to 90% of them seen just once. This clonotype was obtained from a man aged 65-85 years with acute or convalescent COVID-19. The sequenced sample consisted of peripheral blood.

CDR3 protein: CASRKGDDTGELFF. CDR3 bases: TGCGCCAGCAGAAAGGGAGATGACACCGGGGAGCTGTTTTTT. The chain carries TRBV5-1 and TRBJ2-2; possibly TRBD2 for D (5 bases). Germline lookup yields CDR1 SGHRS and CDR2 YFSETQ. The germline V and J ends were trimmed by 5 bases and 3 bases, with 11 bases remaining between them. This CDR3 is built from 14 residues.